This entry lists 6 T cell receptor beta chains sequenced from one sample in a study of T cell clonality in common variable immunodeficiency. The antigens for these receptors are not known. Sequencing was performed with immunoSEQ multiplex PCR; in TCRdb, only in-frame clones are kept and a portion is missing. The sample shows roughly 34,000 clones, no singletons; the ten largest hold 6.5% to 8%. Study conclusions and caveats: Fewer deletions and N-nucleotide insertions were reportedly seen in common variable immunodeficiency TCR beta sequences.

What was sequenced was peripheral blood mononuclear cells. These receptors all come from a human donor with common variable immunodeficiency.

This clone was seen a handful of times. Compared with germline, one end of the junction differs, possibly owing to a read error. The read ends 3 residues shy of where the CDR3 ends; the end is completed using the germline J gene. The chain recombines TRBV13 with TRBJ2-5, with TRBD2 matching 9 bases. Germline V gives CDR1 PRHDT, CDR2 FYEKMQ (reference sequence). The CDR3 is 13 residues long. The sequenced part of the CDR3 DNA is TGTGCCAGCAGCCTAGGACTAGCGGAGACC. This encodes CASSLGLAET. The whole CDR3 region reads CASSLGLAETQYF.

For this clone: The read comes to an end 3 residues before the CDR3 does, leaving the germline J gene to fill in the end. This chain links TRBV7-2 with TRBJ1-3; D ambiguous. V gave up 5 bases and J gave up 0 bases, with 5 bases separating them. CDR1 and CDR2 from the germline V gene are SGHTA and FQGNSA. The CDR3 has 13 residues. CDR3 DNA (partial): TGTGCCAGCAGCGTGGCCTCTGGAAACACC. It yields the protein CASSVASGNT. The whole CDR3 protein reads CASSVASGNTIYF. The full variable domain, with the rest looked up from reference TRBV7-2 and TRBJ1-3, is GAGVSQSPSNKVTEKGKDVELRCDPISGHTALYWYRQSLGQGLEFLIYFQGNSAPDKSGLPSDRFSAERTGGSVSTLTIQRTQQEDSAVYLCASSVASGNTIYFGEGSWLTVV.

Ten or more counts support this clone. The sequenced fragment ends 3 residues before the CDR3 boundary, so the rest is inferred from the germline J gene. J is TRBJ2-3 and V is TRBV28, with D possibly being TRBD2 (6 bases). Trimming pared 3 bases from V and 0 bases from J, leaving 10 bases between. The CDR3 extends over 15 amino acids. Germline assignment: CDR1 MDHEN and CDR2 SYDVKM. The DNA read from the CDR3 is TGTGCCAGCAGTTTTGCGGCGGGGAGCACAGATACG. Protein sequence: CASSFAAGSTDT. In full, the CDR3 is CASSFAAGSTDTQYF.

This clone was seen a handful of times. The CDR3 goes on 3 residues after the read ends, and that part is filled in from the germline J gene. J is TRBJ1-4 and V is TRBV11-1; TRBD1 matches 10 bases. Germline V CDR1 and CDR2: SGHAT, FQDESV (reference sequence). The trim removed 5 bases at V and 5 bases at J, leaving 2 bases unmatched. CDR3 length equals 14 residues. CDR3 protein: CASSRDRGNEKLFF. The part of the CDR3 DNA that was read is TGTGCCAGCAGCCGGGACAGGGGAAATGAAAAA.

Within the sample, this clone is medium-sized. The read is 3 residues too short to cover the CDR3 end, so that end is filled in from the germline J gene. The chain joins TRBV20-1 to TRBJ1-2, with D perhaps TRBD1 (5 bases). This CDR3 is built from 15 residues. CDR1 and CDR2 (germline): DFQATT, SNEGSKA (reference sequence). V was cut by 1 base and J by 0 bases, with 12 bases left in between. The DNA read from the CDR3 is TGCAGTGCTAGAGGACTTTGGGGGGCTAACTATGGC. It translates to CSARGLWGANYG. In full, the CDR3 reads CSARGLWGANYGYTF.

This clone showed up many times. The read falls 3 residues short of the CDR3 end, and the missing part is taken from the germline J gene. This sequence joins TRBV5-1 and TRBJ2-5; D perhaps matches TRBD2 (5 bases). The V and J ends lost 5 bases and 1 base respectively, with 9 bases between them. The CDR3 totals 13 residues. Germline-derived CDR1 and CDR2 are SGHRS and YFSETQ. The CDR3: CASSKDSQETQYF. Incomplete CDR3 DNA: TGCGCCAGCAGTAAGGACTCCCAAGAGACC.